This T cell receptor beta chain came from a study of blood T cell repertoires in COVID-19. Study background: T cells, B-cell-depleted T cells, or PBMCs provided the cDNA or gDNA that served as material.

Methods used by the authors: Counts of nucleated cells, estimated from reference gene primer amplification, were obtained. Data came from immunoSEQ multiplex PCR; TCRdb stores just in-frame clones and leaves some out. V and J calls and clone size are given by that table; D and trimming were obtained from the DNA. Of about 210,000 clones listed, about four fifths are singletons. During active infection, Seattle patients enrolled and were then monitored through disease. The CDR3 consists of 14 residues. V was pared by 8 bases and J by 0 bases, with 11 bases between. CDR1 is ENHRY and CDR2 is SYGVKD in the germline V gene.

Sequenced sample: peripheral blood. V and J are TRBV10-3 and TRBJ2-1; tentatively, D is TRBD2 (6 bases). This receptor was obtained from a woman aged 55-69 years with COVID-19, enrolled during active disease. The DNA of the CDR3 is TGTGCCATCTTAGGAGGGAGCTCCTACAATGAGCAGTTCTTC. Translation: CAILGGSSYNEQFF.